The sequence of this T cell receptor beta chain was determined in a study of immune evolution from preneoplasia to lung adenocarcinoma. Study-wide results and caveats: Normal lung had highest clonality; later lesions appeared denser, more diverse. Top clone frequencies peaked in normal lung, apparently declining through invasive adenocarcinoma.

Resections took place in Japan or China from the mid-2010s to the late 2010s. Two lung cancer pathologists independently confirmed each histologic diagnosis. Comment on this clone: What it binds is unknown.

Produced via immunoSEQ multiplex PCR; TCRdb's table is partial and in-frame only. The data contain fewer than 4,500 clones, 40% to 50% of them singletons. The receptor was derived from a person in their fifties with lung adenocarcinoma. The sample consisted of FFPE normal lung tissue adjacent to the tumor.

The CDR3 bases are TGCAGCGTTGATGGGGGACTAGCGGGTCTCAGCTCCTACAATGAGCAGTTCTTC. It yields the protein CSVDGGLAGLSSYNEQFF. The chain employs TRBV29-1 and TRBJ2-1, with TRBD2 matching 12 bases. Germline lookup yields CDR1 SQVTM and CDR2 ANQGSEA. The CDR3 totals 18 residues. The trim removed 3 bases at V and 0 bases at J, leaving 9 bases unmatched.